These 29 T cell receptor beta chains were sequenced from one sample in a study of CD8+ T cells in alopecia areata. RNA was isolated and reverse transcribed to cDNA, the sequencing template. Profiling relied on immunoSEQ multiplex PCR, and the TCRdb table lists in-frame clones only, not all of them. The repertoire has 100,000 to 130,000 clones, 58% of them found once; the top ten carry 20% to 25%. Sequencing input: NKG2D-low CD8+ T cells sorted from blood. The origin of the receptors is a human donor with alopecia areata.

This clone showed up just a few times. V and J are TRBV29-1 and TRBJ1-2; 9 bases align to TRBD1. Looked up from germline, CDR1 is SQVTM and CDR2 is ANQGSEA. The CDR3 has 12 amino acids. With V trimmed by 6 bases and J by 7 bases, 6 bases remained unmatched. The DNA of the CDR3 is TGCAGCGTAGAACAGGGGGCGCTTGGCTACACCTTC. It is translated as CSVEQGALGYTF.

This clone was counted a few times. V and J are TRBV19 and TRBJ2-1, with D hard to call. The V gene's germline CDR1 is LNHDA and CDR2 SQIVND (reference sequence). The CDR3 has 14 amino acids. The V gene lost 5 bases and the J gene lost 6 bases, with 14 bases spanning the gap. The CDR3 DNA reads TGTGCCAGTAGTTATGCTAGTGGTCTCAATGAGCAGTTCTTC. Residues: CASSYASGLNEQFF.

The chain carries TRBV19 and TRBJ1-1; a weak D match, TRBD1 (6 bases). Germline assignment: CDR1 LNHDA and CDR2 SQIVND (reference sequence). The CDR3 runs 13 residues. V was cut by 9 bases and J by 7 bases, with 18 bases left in between. The CDR3 region has the DNA TGTGCCAGCACCGGGACATCAGGTATTGAAGCTTTCTTT. Translation gives CASTGTSGIEAFF.

The rearrangement uses TRBV28 and TRBJ2-3; a weak D match, TRBD2 (6 bases). CDR1 is MDHEN, CDR2 SYDVKM, per germline. This CDR3 contains 14 residues. Between the trimmed V and J ends, which lost 3 bases and 3 bases, there was a span of 10 bases. The CDR3 nucleotides read TGTGCCAGCAGTTTGGGGGGTGGAACAGATACGCAGTATTTT. Translating gives CASSLGGGTDTQYF.

This chain uses TRBV5-1 with TRBJ2-5; D may be TRBD1 or TRBD2 (6 bases each). Germline-derived CDR1 and CDR2 are SGHRS and YFSETQ. V lost 4 bases to trimming and J lost 2 bases, with 30 bases between them. CDR3 length equals 20 residues. The chain's CDR3 is CASSIFNSGSGRGHQETQYF. The CDR3 bases are TGCGCCAGCAGCATATTTAATTCCGGTAGCGGCAGGGGCCATCAAGAGACCCAGTACTTC.

J is TRBJ2-3 and V is TRBV2; the D gene is possibly TRBD2 (5 bases). Between the trimmed V and J ends, which lost 8 bases and 6 bases, there was a span of 9 bases. Germline assignment: CDR1 SNHLY and CDR2 FYNNEI. CDR3 length: 11 amino acids. The CDR3 sequence is CASPTGDTQYF. The DNA for the CDR3 is TGTGCCAGCCCGACGGGGGATACGCAGTATTTT.

This clone turned up a few times. V is TRBV29-1 and J is TRBJ2-5; 13 nucleotides line up with TRBD2. The CDR3 totals 17 residues. Germline values: CDR1 SQVTM, CDR2 ANQGSEA. Trimming took 2 bases from V and 10 from J; bases not matched to a gene: 16. The CDR3 nucleotides read TGCAGCGTTGAATTGGGACAGCCCGGGACTAGCGGGGATAGCCAGTACTTC. This codes for CSVELGQPGTSGDSQYF.

This rearrangement joins TRBV5-1 to TRBJ2-1; 11 bases align to TRBD2. Germline V lookup: CDR1 SGHRS, CDR2 YFSETQ. The CDR3 extends over 15 amino acids. V shed 3 bases, J shed 9 bases, and the junction held 8 bases outside the gene matches. The CDR3 nucleotides read TGCGCCAGCAGCTCGACTAGCGGGATTCGTGGTGAGCAGTTCTTC. Its translation: CASSSTSGIRGEQFF.

Here the CDR3 reads CASSLALFTKEQYF. The CDR3 coding sequence is TGTGCCAGTAGTCTAGCGCTGTTTACGAAAGAGCAGTACTTC. The rearrangement joins TRBV19 to TRBJ2-7; weak D call: TRBD2 (6 bases). CDR1 and CDR2 (germline): LNHDA, SQIVND (reference sequence). V lost 5 bases to trimming and J lost 7 bases, with 18 bases between them. The CDR3 covers 14 residues.

The CDR3 spells CASTDSSREQFF. The CDR3 DNA sequence: TGTGCCAGCACGGACAGTTCCCGAGAGCAGTTCTTC. This chain connects TRBV11-2 to TRBJ2-1, with a weak D call TRBD1 (6 bases). V dropped 7 bases and J dropped 10 bases, with 14 bases sitting between them. CDR1 is SGHAT and CDR2 is FQNNGV in the germline V gene. CDR3 length: 12 residues.

V gene TRBV5-1 combines with J gene TRBJ2-7; D might be TRBD1 (5 bases). Trimming removed 1 base from V and 5 bases from J, with 19 bases in between. Germline lookup yields CDR1 SGHRS and CDR2 YFSETQ. CDR3 size: 16 residues. The CDR3 DNA sequence: TGCGCCAGCAGCTTGACGCCCAGGGTGTTTTCGGACGAGCAGTACTTC. Encoded protein: CASSLTPRVFSDEQYF.

J is TRBJ1-1 and V is TRBV6-5; tentative D call: TRBD1 (5 bases). Germline V CDR1 and CDR2: MNHEY, SVGAGI. With 6 bases removed from V and 6 bases from J, the gap between germline ends came to 17 bases. The CDR3 spans 14 residues. CDR3 coding DNA: TGTGCCAGCAGCCCTGGCAGGGAGGCGGCTGAAGCTTTCTTT. Its translation: CASSPGREAAEAFF.

The J gene is TRBJ2-2, the V gene TRBV9; 9 bases map to TRBD2. Losses at the gene ends were 0 bases for V and 7 bases for J; bases not matched to a gene: 10. The CDR3 length is 17 residues. Germline CDR1 and CDR2: SGDLS and YYNGEE. DNA of the CDR3: TGTGCCAGCAGCGTAGCGAAAAGCGGGAGGCCCCACGGGGAGCTGTTTTTT. This sequence encodes CASSVAKSGRPHGELFF.

This clone has just a few counts. This chain joins TRBV28 and TRBJ2-5; possibly TRBD1 for D (5 bases). Germline V gene data show CDR1 as MDHEN and CDR2 as SYDVKM. The CDR3 sequence is 12 residues long. With 2 bases removed from V and 4 bases from J, the gap between germline ends came to 5 bases. Here the CDR3 reads CASSLRGETQYF. For the CDR3, the DNA is TGTGCCAGCAGTTTAAGGGGAGAGACCCAGTACTTC.

J is TRBJ1-1 and V is TRBV27; 9 nucleotides line up with TRBD1. With V trimmed by 0 bases and J by 5 bases, 4 bases remained unmatched. Germline values: CDR1 MNHEY, CDR2 SMNVEV (reference sequence). The CDR3 spans 15 residues. For the CDR3, the DNA is TGTGCCAGCAGTTTATCGGACAGGGGTTTTACTGAAGCTTTCTTT. Amino acid sequence: CASSLSDRGFTEAFF.

The chain employs TRBV2 and TRBJ2-1, with D possibly being TRBD1 or TRBD2 (5 bases each). CDR3 length: 14 amino acids. The V end was cut by 8 bases, the J end by 4 bases, with 15 bases between. The V gene's germline CDR1 is SNHLY and CDR2 FYNNEI. The CDR3 protein is CASPGQGPYNEQFF. CDR3 bases: TGTGCCAGCCCAGGGCAGGGACCTTACAATGAGCAGTTCTTC.

V and J are TRBV5-1 and TRBJ2-5; 9 bases fit TRBD1. With 6 bases clipped from V and 4 bases from J, the junction kept 10 bases outside the gene matches. The CDR3 totals 15 residues. In germline, CDR1 is SGHRS, CDR2 YFSETQ. The CDR3 region is CASNYGTGISETQYF. CDR3 DNA: TGCGCCAGCAATTACGGGACAGGGATATCAGAGACCCAGTACTTC. The full variable domain, rest sourced from reference TRBV5-1 and TRBJ2-5, is KAGVTQTPRYLIKTRGQQVTLSCSPISGHRSVSWYQQTPGQGLQFLFEYFSETQRNKGNFPGRFSGRQFSNSRSEMNVSTLELGDSALYLCASNYGTGISETQYFGPGTRLLVL.

The chain carries TRBV13 and TRBJ2-1; TRBD2 is a possible D gene (5 bases). Looked up from germline, CDR1 is PRHDT and CDR2 is FYEKMQ (reference sequence). V gave up 5 bases and J gave up 6 bases, with 17 bases separating them. There are 15 residues in the CDR3. The CDR3 is CASSPTGSEGNEQFF. In nucleotides, the CDR3 is TGTGCCAGCAGCCCGACCGGGTCCGAGGGCAATGAGCAGTTCTTC.

This clone was seen just once. CDR3 protein: CSVEGRPGGEQYF. The CDR3 bases are TGCAGCGTTGAAGGGAGACCCGGGGGAGAGCAGTACTTC. The V call is TRBV29-1, the J call TRBJ2-7, with a possible D match to TRBD2 (6 bases). This CDR3 spans 13 amino acids. V lost 1 base to trimming and J lost 7 bases, with 14 bases between them. Germline CDR1 SQVTM, CDR2 ANQGSEA.

This clone was counted only a few times. The chain joins TRBV27 to TRBJ2-5, with D perhaps matching TRBD1 (6 bases). Gene TRBJ2-7 matches the end of the DNA better, so the J call may be wrong. CDR3 length: 18 residues. Germline V gives CDR1 MNHEY, CDR2 SMNVEV (reference sequence). CDR3 sequence (DNA): TGTGCCAGCAGTTTATCGAACCACGGACAGAGCCCCCCATACGAGCAGTACTTC. It is translated as CASSLSNHGQSPPYEQYF.

In the case of this clone: The junction shows a germline mismatch at one end, possibly a read error. The V and J genes are TRBV2 and TRBJ2-2; 10 bases align to TRBD1. Germline lookup yields CDR1 SNHLY and CDR2 FYNNEI. The CDR3 is made up of 16 amino acids. As DNA, the CDR3 is TGTGCCAGCAGCGAAGGGACAGGGGACATGTACCGGGAGCTGTTTTTT. It yields the protein CASSEGTGDMYRELFF. Based on the CDR3 plus reference TRBV2 and TRBJ2-2, the full variable domain is EPEVTQTPSHQVTQMGQEVILRCVPISNHLYFYWYRQILGQKVEFLVSFYNNEISEKSEIFDDQFSVERPDGSNFTLKIRSTKLEDSAMYFCASSEGTGDMYRELFFGEGSRLTVL.

Worth noting for this clone: At the DNA level, this CDR3 is encoded by other sequences in the same sample as well. The chain is built from TRBV9 and TRBJ2-7; 10 nucleotides agree with TRBD2. CDR1 is SGDLS, CDR2 YYNGEE, per germline. The trim removed 0 bases at V and 6 bases at J, leaving 0 bases unmatched. This CDR3 has 13 amino acids. This CDR3 is CASSVGLAGEQYF. In DNA form, the CDR3 reads TGTGCCAGCAGCGTAGGACTAGCGGGCGAGCAGTACTTC.

The chain employs TRBV7-9 and TRBJ1-1; D gene ambiguous. There are 11 residues in the CDR3. Germline V gene lookup returns CDR1 SEHNR and CDR2 FQNEAQ (reference sequence). V lost 3 bases and J lost 6, with 5 bases in between. CDR3 amino acids: CASSFRAEAFF. The CDR3 bases are TGTGCCAGCAGCTTCCGAGCTGAAGCTTTCTTT.

V is TRBV5-6 and J is TRBJ2-7; D perhaps matches TRBD1 (5 bases). The CDR3 is 14 residues long. V was shortened by 1 base and J by 5 bases, with 13 bases between the two germline ends. Germline lookup yields CDR1 SGHDT and CDR2 YYEEEE. CDR3 in amino acids: CASSLRQNIDEQYF. The CDR3 coding sequence is TGTGCCAGCAGCTTGCGACAGAATATCGACGAGCAGTACTTC.

This clone was seen only a few times. The CDR3 sequence is CASSSGRGEIYNEQFF. The CDR3 coding sequence is TGTGCCAGCAGCTCCGGACGGGGCGAGATCTACAATGAGCAGTTCTTC. The chain carries TRBV13 and TRBJ2-1, with D perhaps given as TRBD1 or TRBD2 (5 bases each). Trimming removed 4 bases from V and 3 bases from J, with 16 bases in between. Germline V gene data show CDR1 as PRHDT and CDR2 as FYEKMQ (reference sequence). This CDR3 comprises 16 residues. Looking up the rest from reference TRBV13 and TRBJ2-1 gives the full variable domain: AAGVIQSPRHLIKEKRETATLKCYPIPRHDTVYWYQQGPGQDPQFLISFYEKMQSDKGSIPDRFSAQQFSDYHSELNMSSLELGDSALYFCASSSGRGEIYNEQFFGPGTRLTVL.

This chain joins TRBV27 and TRBJ2-5; D is ambiguous. Germline CDR1 MNHEY, CDR2 SMNVEV (reference sequence). Trimming cost V 5 bases and J 4 bases, with 11 bases left between them. CDR3 size: 13 residues. DNA of the CDR3: TGTGCCAGCAGTCTCCACTGGGGAGAGACCCAGTACTTC. It yields the protein CASSLHWGETQYF.

The chain links TRBV4-1 to TRBJ2-6, with unresolved D. Trimming removed 0 bases from V and 1 base from J, with 10 bases in between. This CDR3 comprises 17 residues. Germline CDR1 reads MGHRA; CDR2 reads YSYEKL. The CDR3 DNA reads TGCGCCAGCAGCCAAGAATTCGCCGTTTCTGGGGCCAACGTCCTGACTTTC. Translated: CASSQEFAVSGANVLTF.

V usage is TRBV7-6 and J usage is TRBJ2-7; 16 bases line up with TRBD2. CDR3 length equals 19 residues. V was pared by 0 bases and J by 2 bases, with 7 bases of the junction left unmatched. Germline values: CDR1 SGHVS, CDR2 FNYEAQ. CDR3 protein: CASSLAPGTSGRAPYEQYF. Here the CDR3 DNA reads TGTGCCAGCAGCTTAGCGCCCGGGACTAGCGGGAGGGCCCCCTACGAGCAGTACTTC.

V usage is TRBV6-5 and J usage is TRBJ2-4, with D unresolved. The CDR3 length is 14 residues. Germline lookup yields CDR1 MNHEY and CDR2 SVGAGI. Trimming took off 5 bases at V and 5 bases at J, with 13 bases between the two ends. As DNA, the CDR3 is TGTGCCAGCAGTCCCGGTGGCGGCGAAAACATTCAGTACTTC. Protein: CASSPGGGENIQYF.